This TCR beta chain was obtained from a study of blood T cells in healthy people across ages. The V end lost 3 bases, the J end lost 1 base, and 15 bases lay between the germline ends. Germline CDR1 SEHNR, CDR2 FQNEAQ (reference sequence). The CDR3 totals 17 residues. A sample-barcoded 5' primer and a J-beta primer mix were used in a second PCR of roughly 7 to 11 cycles. Each CDR3 protein is one row after TCRdb ran MiXCR on the 5' RACE reads. The sample lists about a million distinct CDR3 sequences; approximately 38% were seen once. The chain is built from TRBV7-9 and TRBJ2-2; perhaps TRBD1 as D (5 bases). This TCR derives from a man aged 18 to 35 in good health. Sequenced input: blood. This CDR3 is CASSFPTTGVNTGELFF. In nucleotides, the CDR3 is TGTGCCAGCAGCTTTCCCACCACAGGAGTGAACACCGGGGAGCTGTTTTTT.